This TCR beta chain was retrieved from a study of T cells in localized non-small cell lung cancer. General study points: Increased T cell density in blood showed an association with longer overall survival. It remains possible that heterogeneity exists, since only one tumor region was sequenced. A median of roughly 57 clones ranked among the top 100 in tumor appeared in adjacent lung. The highest T cell clonality was in uninvolved adjacent lung, above tumor.

Assay: immunoSEQ multiplex PCR; the TCRdb copy retains only in-frame clones and omits some. In the table there are about 16,000 clones, approximately 80% of which are singletons. With respect to this clone: What it recognizes is unknown.

The CDR3 extends over 13 amino acids. The V end lost 3 bases, the J end lost 0 bases, and 8 bases lay between the germline ends. Germline CDR1 is GTSNPN and CDR2 is SVGIG (reference sequence). The sequenced sample was peripheral blood, obtained before any cancer treatment. V gene TRBV30 combines with J gene TRBJ1-2, with D unresolved. The TCR sequence derives from a male donor aged 60 or older with stage I lung adenocarcinoma. The CDR3 region has the DNA TGTGCCTGGAGGGCAAGCCCTAACTATGGCTACACCTTC. This sequence encodes CAWRASPNYGYTF.